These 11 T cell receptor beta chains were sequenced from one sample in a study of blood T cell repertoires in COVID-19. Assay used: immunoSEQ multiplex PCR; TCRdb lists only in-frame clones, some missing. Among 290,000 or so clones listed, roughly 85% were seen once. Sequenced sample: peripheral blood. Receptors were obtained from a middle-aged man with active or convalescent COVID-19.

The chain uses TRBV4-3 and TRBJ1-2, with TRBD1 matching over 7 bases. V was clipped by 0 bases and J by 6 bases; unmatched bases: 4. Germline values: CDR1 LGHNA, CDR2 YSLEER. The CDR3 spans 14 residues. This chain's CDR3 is CASSQDRGFDGYTF. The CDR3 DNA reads TGCGCCAGCAGCCAAGACAGGGGGTTCGATGGCTACACCTTC.

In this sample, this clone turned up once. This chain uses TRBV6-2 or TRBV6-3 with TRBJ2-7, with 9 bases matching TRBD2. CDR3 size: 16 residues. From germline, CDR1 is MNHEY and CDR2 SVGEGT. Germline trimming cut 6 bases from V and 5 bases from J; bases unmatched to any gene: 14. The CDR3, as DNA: TGTGCCAGCAGCCCCTCTCGACCGGGACTAGCCCACGAGCAGTACTTC. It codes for CASSPSRPGLAHEQYF.

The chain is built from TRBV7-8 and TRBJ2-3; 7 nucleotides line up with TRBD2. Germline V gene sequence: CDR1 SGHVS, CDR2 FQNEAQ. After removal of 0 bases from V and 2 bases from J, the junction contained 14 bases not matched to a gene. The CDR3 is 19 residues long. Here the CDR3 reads CASSLALLGGLVATDTQYF. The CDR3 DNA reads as TGTGCCAGCAGCTTAGCGCTCTTGGGGGGGTTGGTTGCCACAGATACGCAGTATTTT.

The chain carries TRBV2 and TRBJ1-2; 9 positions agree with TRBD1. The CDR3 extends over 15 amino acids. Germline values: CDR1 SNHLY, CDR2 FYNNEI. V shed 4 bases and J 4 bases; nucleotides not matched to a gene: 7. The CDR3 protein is CASSGSTGGLYGYTF. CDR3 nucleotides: TGTGCCAGCAGTGGGTCGACAGGGGGGCTCTATGGCTACACCTTC.

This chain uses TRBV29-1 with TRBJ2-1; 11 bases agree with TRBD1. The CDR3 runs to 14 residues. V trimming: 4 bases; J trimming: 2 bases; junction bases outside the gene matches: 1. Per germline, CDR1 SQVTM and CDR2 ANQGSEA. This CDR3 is CSVVGQGAYNEQFF. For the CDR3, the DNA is TGCAGCGTTGTGGGACAGGGGGCCTACAATGAGCAGTTCTTC.

The CDR3, as DNA: TGTGCCAGCAGCGGGGGGCGGAGGAGGAGCTCCTACGAGCAGTACTTC. Translated, it gives CASSGGRRRSSYEQYF. The chain recombines TRBV9 with TRBJ2-7; D might be TRBD1 (6 bases). The CDR3 length is 16 residues. Trimming took 3 bases from V and 0 from J, leaving 16 bases between them. The germline gives CDR1 SGDLS, CDR2 YYNGEE.

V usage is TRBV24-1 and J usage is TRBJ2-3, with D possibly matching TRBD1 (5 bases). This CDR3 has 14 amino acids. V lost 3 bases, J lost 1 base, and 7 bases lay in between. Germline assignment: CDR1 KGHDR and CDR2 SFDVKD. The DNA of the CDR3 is TGTGCCACCAGTGATGTACAGGGCACAGATACGCAGTATTTT. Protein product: CATSDVQGTDTQYF.

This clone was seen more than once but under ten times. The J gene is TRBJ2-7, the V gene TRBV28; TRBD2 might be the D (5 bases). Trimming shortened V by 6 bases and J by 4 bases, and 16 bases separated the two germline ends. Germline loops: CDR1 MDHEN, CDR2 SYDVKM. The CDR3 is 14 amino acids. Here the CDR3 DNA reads TGTGCCAGCAGCTACGGGTTGTCGGGATACGAGCAGTACTTC. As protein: CASSYGLSGYEQYF. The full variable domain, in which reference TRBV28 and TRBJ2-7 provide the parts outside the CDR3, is DVKVTQSSRYLVKRTGEKVFLECVQDMDHENMFWYRQDPGLGLRLIYFSYDVKMKEKGDIPEGYSVSREKKERFSLILESASTNQTSMYLCASSYGLSGYEQYFGPGTRLTVT.

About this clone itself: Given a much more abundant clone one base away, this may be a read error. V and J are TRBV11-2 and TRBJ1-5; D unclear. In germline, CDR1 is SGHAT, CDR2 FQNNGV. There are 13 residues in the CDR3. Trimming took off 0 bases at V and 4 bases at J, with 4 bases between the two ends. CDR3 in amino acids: CASSLEQNQPQHF. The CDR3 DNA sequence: TGTGCCAGCAGCTTAGAACAGAATCAGCCCCAGCATTTT. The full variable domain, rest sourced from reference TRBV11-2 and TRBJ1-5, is EAGVAQSPRYKIIEKRQSVAFWCNPISGHATLYWYQQILGQGPKLLIQFQNNGVVDDSQLPKDRFSAERLKGVDSTLKIQPAKLEDSAVYLCASSLEQNQPQHFGDGTRLSIL.

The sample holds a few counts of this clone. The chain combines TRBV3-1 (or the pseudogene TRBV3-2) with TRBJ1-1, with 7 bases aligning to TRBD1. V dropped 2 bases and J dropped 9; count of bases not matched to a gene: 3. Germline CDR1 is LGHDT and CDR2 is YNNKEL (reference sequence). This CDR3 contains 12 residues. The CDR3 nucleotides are TGTGCCAGCAGCCAAAGGGACAGTAAAGCTTTCTTT. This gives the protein CASSQRDSKAFF.

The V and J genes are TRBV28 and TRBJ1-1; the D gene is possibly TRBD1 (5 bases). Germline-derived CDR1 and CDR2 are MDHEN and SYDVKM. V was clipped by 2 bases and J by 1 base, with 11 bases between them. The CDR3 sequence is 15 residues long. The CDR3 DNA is TGTGCCAGCAGTTTAATCAATCAGGGGAACACTGAAGCTTTCTTT. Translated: CASSLINQGNTEAFF.